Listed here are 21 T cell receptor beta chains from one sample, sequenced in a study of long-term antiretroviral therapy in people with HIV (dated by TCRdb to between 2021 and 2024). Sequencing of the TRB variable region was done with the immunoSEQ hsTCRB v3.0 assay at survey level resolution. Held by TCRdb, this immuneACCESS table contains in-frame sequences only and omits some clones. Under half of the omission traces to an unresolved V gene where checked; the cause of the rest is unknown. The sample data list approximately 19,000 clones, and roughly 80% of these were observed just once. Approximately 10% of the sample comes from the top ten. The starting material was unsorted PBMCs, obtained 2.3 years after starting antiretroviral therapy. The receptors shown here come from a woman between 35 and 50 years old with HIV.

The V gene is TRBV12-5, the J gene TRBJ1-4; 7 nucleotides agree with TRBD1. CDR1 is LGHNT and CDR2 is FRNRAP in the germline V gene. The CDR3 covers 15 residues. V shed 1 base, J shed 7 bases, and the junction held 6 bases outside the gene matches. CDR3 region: CASGLEGTESEKLFF. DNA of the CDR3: TGTGCTAGTGGTTTGGAGGGGACAGAATCTGAAAAACTGTTTTTT.

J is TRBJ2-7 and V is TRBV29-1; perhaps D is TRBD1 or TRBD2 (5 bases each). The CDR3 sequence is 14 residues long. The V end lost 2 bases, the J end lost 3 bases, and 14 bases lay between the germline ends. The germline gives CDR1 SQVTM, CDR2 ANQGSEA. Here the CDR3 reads CSVELQGEGYEQYF. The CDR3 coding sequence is TGCAGCGTTGAACTGCAGGGAGAGGGCTACGAGCAGTACTTC.

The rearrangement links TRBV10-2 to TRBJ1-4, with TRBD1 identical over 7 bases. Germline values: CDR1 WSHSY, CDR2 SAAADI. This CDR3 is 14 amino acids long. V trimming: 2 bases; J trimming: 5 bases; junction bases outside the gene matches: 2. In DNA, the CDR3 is TGCGCCAGCAGTGAGCAGGGGGTAAATGAAAAACTGTTTTTT. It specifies CASSEQGVNEKLFF.

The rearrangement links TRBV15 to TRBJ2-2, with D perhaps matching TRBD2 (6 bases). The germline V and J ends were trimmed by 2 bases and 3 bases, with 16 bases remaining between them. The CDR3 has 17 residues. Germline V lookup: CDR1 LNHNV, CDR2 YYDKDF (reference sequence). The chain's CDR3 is CATSRPSVTGDTGELFF. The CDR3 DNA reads TGTGCCACCAGCAGACCTAGCGTAACGGGGGACACCGGGGAGCTGTTTTTT.

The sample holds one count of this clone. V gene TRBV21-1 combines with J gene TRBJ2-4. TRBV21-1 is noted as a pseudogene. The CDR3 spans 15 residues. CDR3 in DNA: TGTGCCAGCAGCAAATTCGGACGAGCCAAAAACATTCAGTACTTC. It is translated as CASSKFGRAKNIQYF.

Here the CDR3 reads CASNLLGLGTEAFF. In DNA form, the CDR3 reads TGCGCCAGCAACCTTTTGGGCCTGGGGACTGAAGCTTTCTTT. The rearrangement links TRBV5-1 to TRBJ1-1; no reliable D call. The V end lost 6 bases, the J end lost 5 bases, and 17 bases lay between the germline ends. The germline CDR1 and CDR2 sequences are SGHRS and YFSETQ. The CDR3 is 14 residues long.

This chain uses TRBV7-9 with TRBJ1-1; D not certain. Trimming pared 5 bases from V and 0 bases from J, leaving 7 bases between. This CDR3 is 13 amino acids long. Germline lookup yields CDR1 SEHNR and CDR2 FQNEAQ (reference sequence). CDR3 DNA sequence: TGTGCCAGCAGCCGCTCGGTGAACACTGAAGCTTTCTTT. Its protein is CASSRSVNTEAFF. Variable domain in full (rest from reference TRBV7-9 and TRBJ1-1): DTGVSQNPRHKITKRGQNVTFRCDPISEHNRLYWYRQTLGQGPEFLTYFQNEAQLEKSRLLSDRFSAERPKGSFSTLEIQRTEQGDSAMYLCASSRSVNTEAFFGQGTRLTVV.

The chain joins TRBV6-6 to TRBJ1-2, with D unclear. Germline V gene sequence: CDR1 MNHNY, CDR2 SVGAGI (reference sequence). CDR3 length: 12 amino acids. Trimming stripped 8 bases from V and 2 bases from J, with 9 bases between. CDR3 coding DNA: TGTGCCAGCCTCGGCGGAAACTATGGCTACACCTTC. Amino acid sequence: CASLGGNYGYTF.

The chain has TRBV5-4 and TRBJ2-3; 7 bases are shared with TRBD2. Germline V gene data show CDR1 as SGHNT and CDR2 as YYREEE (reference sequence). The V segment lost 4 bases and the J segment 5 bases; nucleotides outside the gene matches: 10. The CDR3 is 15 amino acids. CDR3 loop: CASSPSRDYRDTQYF. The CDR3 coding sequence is TGTGCCAGCAGCCCATCCCGGGACTACCGAGATACGCAGTATTTT.

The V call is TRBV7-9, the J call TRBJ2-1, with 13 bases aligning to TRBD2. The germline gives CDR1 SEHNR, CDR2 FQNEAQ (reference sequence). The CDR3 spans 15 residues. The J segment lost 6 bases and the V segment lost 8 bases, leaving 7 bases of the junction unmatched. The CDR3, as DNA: TGTGCCAGCGGGACGGGACTAGCGGGGATCAATGAGCAGTTCTTC. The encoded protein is CASGTGLAGINEQFF.

The CDR3 region is CASSLLSQVRSEAFF. In DNA form, the CDR3 reads TGTGCCAGCAGTTTATTAAGCCAGGTGAGATCTGAAGCTTTCTTT. This chain connects TRBV27 to TRBJ1-1; no clear D gene. V was cut by 1 base and J by 6 bases, with 15 bases left in between. This CDR3 region has 15 residues. CDR1 MNHEY and CDR2 SMNVEV come from the germline V gene (reference sequence).

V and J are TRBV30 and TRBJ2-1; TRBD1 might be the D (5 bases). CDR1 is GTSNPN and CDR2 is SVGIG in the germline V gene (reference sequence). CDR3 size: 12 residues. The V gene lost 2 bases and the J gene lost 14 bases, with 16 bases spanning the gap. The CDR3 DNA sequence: TGTGCCTGGAGTCTATACGGACATATTGAGTTCTTC. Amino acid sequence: CAWSLYGHIEFF. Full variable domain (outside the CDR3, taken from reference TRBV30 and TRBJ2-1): SQTIHQWPATLVQPVGSPLSLECTVEGTSNPNLYWYRQAAGRGLQLLFYSVGIGQISSEVPQNLSASRPQDRQFILSSKKLLLSDSGFYLCAWSLYGHIEFFGPGTRLTVL.

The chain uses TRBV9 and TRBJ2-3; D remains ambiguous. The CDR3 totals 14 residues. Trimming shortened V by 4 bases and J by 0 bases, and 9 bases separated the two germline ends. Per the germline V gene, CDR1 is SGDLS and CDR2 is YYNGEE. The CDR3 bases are TGTGCCAGCAGCCCCGGTGCTAGCACAGATACGCAGTATTTT. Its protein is CASSPGASTDTQYF.

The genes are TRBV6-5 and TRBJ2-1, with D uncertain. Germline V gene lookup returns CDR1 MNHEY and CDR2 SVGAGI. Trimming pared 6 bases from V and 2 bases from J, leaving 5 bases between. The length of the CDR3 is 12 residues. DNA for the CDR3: TGTGCCAGCAGGACGGCCTACAATGAGCAGTTCTTC. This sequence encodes CASRTAYNEQFF.

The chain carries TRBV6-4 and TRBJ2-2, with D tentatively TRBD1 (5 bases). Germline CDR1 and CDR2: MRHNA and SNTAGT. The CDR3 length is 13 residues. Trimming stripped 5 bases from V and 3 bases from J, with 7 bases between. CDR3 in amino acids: CASSLGDTGELFF. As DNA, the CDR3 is TGTGCCAGCAGTCTAGGGGACACCGGGGAGCTGTTTTTT.

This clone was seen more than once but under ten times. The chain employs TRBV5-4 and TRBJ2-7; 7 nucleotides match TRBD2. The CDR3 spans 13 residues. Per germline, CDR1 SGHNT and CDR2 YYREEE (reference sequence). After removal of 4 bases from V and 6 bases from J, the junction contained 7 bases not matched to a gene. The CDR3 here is CASSRTSVGEQYF. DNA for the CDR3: TGTGCCAGCAGCAGGACTAGTGTGGGCGAGCAGTACTTC.

The CDR3 DNA reads TGTGCCAGCAGCCTGACAGGGATGGGCACAGATACGCAGTATTTT. Amino acids: CASSLTGMGTDTQYF. The chain employs TRBV7-3 and TRBJ2-3, with 7 bases matching TRBD1. Trimming took 5 bases from V and 1 from J; bases not matched to a gene: 6. Germline CDR1 reads SGHTA; CDR2 reads FQGTGA. The CDR3 extends over 15 amino acids.

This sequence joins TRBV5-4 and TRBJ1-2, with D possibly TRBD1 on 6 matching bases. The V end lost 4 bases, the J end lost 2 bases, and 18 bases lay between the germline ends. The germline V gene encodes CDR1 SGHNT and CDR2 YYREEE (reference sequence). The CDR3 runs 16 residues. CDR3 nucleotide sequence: TGTGCCAGCAGCCGGAATGACAGGTCCCCCAACTATGGCTACACCTTC. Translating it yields CASSRNDRSPNYGYTF.

CDR3 sequence reads: CASSPAMELKNIQYF. CDR3 coding DNA: TGTGCCAGCAGCCCAGCGATGGAACTTAAAAACATTCAGTACTTC. The chain joins TRBV11-2 to TRBJ2-4; D is undetermined. The germline V gene has CDR1 SGHAT and CDR2 FQNNGV. The CDR3 runs to 15 residues. Deletions cut 5 bases from V and 4 bases from J, with 15 bases between.

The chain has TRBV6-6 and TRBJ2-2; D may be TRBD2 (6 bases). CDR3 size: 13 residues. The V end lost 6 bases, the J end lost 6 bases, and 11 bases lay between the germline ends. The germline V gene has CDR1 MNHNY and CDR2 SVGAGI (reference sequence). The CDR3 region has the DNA TGTGCCAGCAGGCAAGCGGGTGCCGGGGAGCTGTTTTTT. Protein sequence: CASRQAGAGELFF.

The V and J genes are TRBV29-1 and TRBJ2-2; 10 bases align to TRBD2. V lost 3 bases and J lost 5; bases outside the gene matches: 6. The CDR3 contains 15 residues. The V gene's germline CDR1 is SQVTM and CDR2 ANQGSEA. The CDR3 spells CSVEASGRQTGELFF. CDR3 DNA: TGCAGCGTTGAGGCTAGCGGGAGACAAACCGGGGAGCTGTTTTTT.